This T cell receptor beta chain was documented in a study of technical replicates of blood from a few donors. Libraries were prepared by immunoSEQ multiplex PCR; TCRdb keeps only in-frame clonotypes and omits some of them. The table lists tens of thousands of clones, 93% of them singletons. Germline-derived CDR1 and CDR2 are MGHRA and YSYEKL. The CDR3 consists of 11 residues. The receptor was derived from a human donor in good health. The chain couples TRBV4-1 to TRBJ1-2; 9 nucleotides agree with TRBD1. Sequencing was carried out using T cells isolated from PBMCs. CDR3 sequence: CEQQGAGGYTF. The CDR3 nucleotides read TGCGAACAACAGGGGGCAGGTGGCTACACCTTC.